The 15 T cell receptor beta chains listed next were all sequenced from one sample in a study of blood T cells in healthy people across ages. A second PCR, run for about 6 to 11 cycles, used a sample-barcoded 5' primer plus a J-beta primer mix. Each CDR3 protein is one row after TCRdb ran MiXCR on the 5' RACE reads. The sample has 800,000 to 950,000 distinct CDR3 sequences, almost 30% seen once. In addition, the sample was reused for a study of T cells of mothers and their children.

Material: blood. The receptors here all came from a woman in her forties in good health.

The rearrangement links TRBV9 to TRBJ2-3, with 11 bases aligning to TRBD2. In germline, CDR1 is SGDLS, CDR2 YYNGEE. With V trimmed by 2 bases and J by 4 bases, 6 bases remained unmatched. This CDR3 contains 16 residues. CDR3 amino acids: CASSVSGTSGADTQYF. DNA of the CDR3: TGTGCCAGCAGCGTTTCCGGGACTAGCGGAGCAGATACGCAGTATTTT.

This clonotype has ten or more counts. This rearrangement joins TRBV9 to TRBJ2-1, with 7 bases lining up with TRBD1. The V segment lost 2 bases and the J segment 5 bases; nucleotides outside the gene matches: 7. CDR3 length: 15 amino acids. Germline values: CDR1 SGDLS, CDR2 YYNGEE. The CDR3 sequence is CASSVNAGGHNEQFF. The CDR3 DNA follows: TGTGCCAGCAGCGTTAACGCAGGGGGTCACAATGAGCAGTTCTTC.

A few counts support this clonotype. The J gene is TRBJ2-5, the V gene TRBV18, with D possibly TRBD1 on 7 matching bases. Germline values: CDR1 KGHSH, CDR2 LQKENI. The germline V and J ends were trimmed by 4 bases and 9 bases, with 21 bases remaining between them. The CDR3 runs to 15 residues. The DNA for the CDR3 is TGTGCCAGCTCACTGCCTGGGACAGCCGAGCGGGCCCAGTACTTC. Protein sequence: CASSLPGTAERAQYF.

This clonotype was found many times. The chain is built from TRBV7-2 and TRBJ2-7; TRBD1 agrees at 7 bases. The CDR3 runs 15 residues. Looked up from germline, CDR1 is SGHTA and CDR2 is FQGNSA. V shed 0 bases and J 2 bases; nucleotides not matched to a gene: 4. CDR3 nucleotides: TGTGCCAGCAGCTTAGCGCAGACAGGGACCTACGAGCAGTACTTC. It yields the protein CASSLAQTGTYEQYF.

For this clonotype: At one end, the junction sequence differs from germline, possibly due to a read error. This chain links TRBV6-2 or TRBV6-3 with TRBJ2-1; unclear D gene. This CDR3 region has 13 residues. CDR1 and CDR2 (germline): MNHEY, SVGEGT. The CDR3 sequence is CASSAFIHKEQFF. For the CDR3, the DNA is TGTGCCAGCAGTGCCTTCATCCACAAAGAGCAGTTCTTC.

The rearrangement links TRBV18 to TRBJ1-1, with D uncertain. The CDR3 has 14 amino acids. V was shortened by 2 bases and J by 6 bases, with 13 bases between the two germline ends. Germline V gene data show CDR1 as KGHSH and CDR2 as LQKENI. The CDR3 sequence: CASSPRQSSSEAFF. DNA for the CDR3: TGTGCCAGCTCACCAAGGCAGAGTTCCTCTGAAGCTTTCTTT. Full variable domain (rest looked up from reference TRBV18 and TRBJ1-1): NAGVMQNPRHLVRRRGQEARLRCSPMKGHSHVYWYRQLPEEGLKFMVYLQKENIIDESGMPKERFSAEFPKEGPSILRIQQVVRGDSAAYFCASSPRQSSSEAFFGQGTRLTVV.

This clonotype was counted ten times or more. The V and J genes are TRBV4-2 and TRBJ1-2; no clear D gene. V was clipped by 3 bases and J by 5 bases, with 10 bases between them. Germline V gene lookup returns CDR1 LGHNA and CDR2 YNFKEQ. The CDR3 is made up of 13 amino acids. The CDR3 reads CASSQRTVYGYTF. The CDR3 DNA is TGTGCCAGCAGCCAGCGGACGGTATATGGCTACACCTTC.

The V gene is TRBV18, the J gene TRBJ2-7, with 10 bases fitting TRBD1. Germline assignment: CDR1 KGHSH and CDR2 LQKENI. There are 16 residues in the CDR3. V was pared by 6 bases and J by 5 bases, with 13 bases of the junction left unmatched. The CDR3 nucleotides are TGTGCCAGCTCCCACCTCGGGACAGGGGATTCCAACGAGCAGTACTTC. The encoded protein is CASSHLGTGDSNEQYF.

The V call is TRBV27, the J call TRBJ1-1; D gene ambiguous. CDR1 is MNHEY and CDR2 is SMNVEV in the germline V gene (reference sequence). V was cut by 3 bases and J by 0 bases, with 11 bases left in between. This CDR3 has 15 residues. The CDR3 region is CASSFPIGVNTEAFF. The CDR3 bases are TGTGCCAGCAGTTTCCCCATCGGGGTGAACACTGAAGCTTTCTTT.

The chain links TRBV7-3 to TRBJ2-1; D is unclear. The CDR3 totals 15 residues. Germline assignment: CDR1 SGHTA and CDR2 FQGTGA. Trimming cost V 2 bases and J 0 bases, with 8 bases left between them. The CDR3 is CASSLGLTSYNEQFF. The CDR3 DNA sequence: TGTGCCAGCAGCTTAGGGCTTACCTCCTACAATGAGCAGTTCTTC.

Note on this clonotype: Germline is not matched at one junction end, which may reflect a read error. The J gene is TRBJ2-2, the V gene TRBV7-3, with D perhaps TRBD1 (5 bases). The CDR3 extends over 14 amino acids. Germline V gene data show CDR1 as SGHTA and CDR2 as FQGTGA. The CDR3: CSSSLQGNTGELFF. CDR3 sequence (DNA): TGTTCCAGCAGCTTGCAGGGGAACACCGGGGAGCTGTTTTTT.

The CDR3: CSASGTSGGAYNEQFF. In nucleotides, the CDR3 is TGCAGTGCTAGCGGGACTAGCGGGGGGGCCTACAATGAGCAGTTCTTC. This chain links TRBV20-1 with TRBJ2-1, with 16 bases matching TRBD2. The CDR3 runs to 16 residues. V shed 3 bases and J 2 bases; nucleotides not matched to a gene: 1. The germline CDR1 and CDR2 sequences are DFQATT and SNEGSKA (reference sequence).

This clonotype was picked up a small number of times. A single base separates this from a much larger clone, so it may be a read error. This chain joins TRBV11-2 and TRBJ2-5; no definite D call. Germline assignment: CDR1 SGHAT and CDR2 FQNNGV. The CDR3 is 16 residues long. Trimming removed 3 bases from V and 11 bases from J, with 25 bases in between. CDR3 region: CASSFSGSNKYNEQYF. The CDR3 coding sequence is TGTGCCAGCAGCTTTTCTGGGTCAAACAAGTACAATGAGCAGTACTTC.

This rearrangement joins TRBV4-1 to TRBJ2-3; D is possibly TRBD2 (7 bases). CDR1 and CDR2 (germline): MGHRA, YSYEKL. The CDR3 runs to 17 residues. V lost 0 bases to trimming and J lost 4 bases, with 17 bases between them. CDR3 loop: CASSQDPRGGGADTQYF. CDR3 sequence (DNA): TGCGCCAGCAGCCAAGATCCCCGGGGCGGGGGCGCAGATACGCAGTATTTT.

This clonotype came up a few times. The chain carries TRBV5-1 and TRBJ2-1, with 11 bases identical to TRBD2. V lost 6 bases, J lost 4 bases, and 6 bases stayed unmatched. The CDR3 is 15 amino acids. In germline, CDR1 is SGHRS, CDR2 YFSETQ. CDR3 amino acids: CASTLAGADYNEQFF. CDR3 nucleotides: TGCGCCAGCACACTAGCGGGGGCCGATTACAATGAGCAGTTCTTC.